Given below is one T cell receptor (beta chain) in context. The antigen is unknown. The PCR used 60 Vbeta and 13 Jbeta primers. Data came from immunoSEQ multiplex PCR; TCRdb stores just in-frame clones and leaves some out. The sample lists about 160,000 clones, 82% occurring once. This sample stems from a study of cytomegalovirus exposure and HLA in healthy donors. This CDR3 is built from 16 residues. The V gene end was trimmed by 4 bases and the J gene end by 4 bases; junction bases not matched to a gene: 9. Germline CDR1 is LGHNA and CDR2 is YSLEER. Points from the study as a whole: A previous analysis found most TCR beta V segments productive roughly 87% or roughly 30% of the time. Later analysis identified a missense DCLRE1C variant that was linked to TCR beta V- and J-gene trimming. HLA-A and HLA-B allele assignments for most subjects were reportedly predicted accurately using TCR beta sequences.

Sequencing input: PBMCs. The V gene is TRBV4-3, the J gene TRBJ1-4; 7 bases agree with TRBD1. The receptor was isolated from a man in his forties or fifties in good health and CMV-seropositive. The CDR3 DNA is TGCGCCAGCAGCCCGGGACAGCAGTTTTTTAATGAAAAACTGTTTTTT. It specifies CASSPGQQFFNEKLFF.